The next 5 T cell receptor beta chains were all read from a single sample in a study of cytomegalovirus exposure and HLA in healthy donors. The PCR employed 60 Vbeta primers together with 13 Jbeta primers. Here immunoSEQ multiplex PCR was the method, and the copy in TCRdb shows in-frame clones only, minus some. The sample includes approximately 110,000 clones, 74% of them seen just once. Sequenced material: PBMCs. These receptor sequences come from a woman between 45 and 60 years old in good health and CMV-seropositive.

The chain employs TRBV4-1 and TRBJ2-1, with 8 positions matching TRBD2. The CDR3 length is 16 residues. In germline, CDR1 is MGHRA, CDR2 YSYEKL. V lost 2 bases to trimming and J lost 2 bases; unmatched junction nucleotides: 5. Written as DNA, the CDR3 is TGCGCCAGCAGCCAATTGGGACTAGTTCCCTACAATGAGCAGTTCTTC. Translated, it gives CASSQLGLVPYNEQFF.

This chain connects TRBV6-4 to TRBJ2-7, with 8 bases that match TRBD1. There are 14 residues in the CDR3. V dropped 0 bases and J dropped 4; count of bases not matched to a gene: 2. Germline CDR1 and CDR2: MRHNA and SNTAGT. The CDR3 nucleotides read TGTGCCAGCAGTGACTCCAGGGGGCGGTACGAGCAGTACTTC. This translates into CASSDSRGRYEQYF.

The chain joins TRBV27 to TRBJ1-1; 8 nucleotides line up with TRBD1. Germline CDR1 is MNHEY and CDR2 is SMNVEV (reference sequence). The CDR3 has 15 amino acids. V trimming: 6 bases; J trimming: 4 bases; junction bases outside the gene matches: 10. The DNA of the CDR3 is TGTGCCAGCAGCCGAGGACAGGGCTGGGGCACTGAAGCTTTCTTT. Translated, it gives CASSRGQGWGTEAFF.

The DNA of the CDR3 is TGTGCCAGTAGTATTCAGGCCATCTCCTACAATGAGCAGTTCTTC. Residues: CASSIQAISYNEQFF. The genes are TRBV19 and TRBJ2-1; D is undetermined. Trimming removed 3 bases from V and 0 bases from J, with 9 bases in between. The CDR3 spans 15 residues. Germline assignment: CDR1 LNHDA and CDR2 SQIVND (reference sequence).

This clone has a handful of counts. The V and J genes are TRBV19 and TRBJ1-2; D is unclear. In germline, CDR1 is LNHDA, CDR2 SQIVND (reference sequence). Trimming removed 1 base at V and 3 bases at J, with 12 bases between. CDR3 size: 15 residues. CDR3 loop: CASSIAEASYYGYTF. DNA for the CDR3: TGTGCCAGTAGTATAGCGGAGGCGTCTTACTATGGCTACACCTTC.